This is a list of T cell receptor beta chains from one sample in a study of T cell changes during pregnancy in multiple sclerosis. Using immunoSEQ multiplex PCR, the repertoire was profiled, and TCRdb retains in-frame clones only, with some absent. The table includes about 32,000 clones, approximately 90% detected once. This specimen was CD8+ T cells from peripheral blood mononuclear cells, taken in the third trimester of pregnancy. The receptor source for this set is a female donor with multiple sclerosis, enrolled in a pregnancy study. The CDR3 runs from the conserved cysteine through the conserved F or W. A D gene is named only where the DNA matches it firmly. Clone size appears in some rows only: once, few, many, or a class for an expanded clone.

cdr3_nt: TGTGCCTGGAGTGCGGGGTTACGGAGCTATGGCTACACCTTC; cdr3_aa: CAWSAGLRSYGYTF; v_call: TRBV30; j_call: TRBJ1-2; clone_size: -; d_call: -
cdr3_nt: TGTGCCAGCGGGGCCTCCTACAATGAGCAGTTCTTC; cdr3_aa: CASGASYNEQFF; v_call: TRBV28; j_call: TRBJ2-1; clone_size: -; d_call: -
cdr3_nt: TGTGCCAGCAGCCCGGGACTAGCGGGGGGGCCGTCCTACGAGCAGTACTTC; cdr3_aa: CASSPGLAGGPSYEQYF; v_call: TRBV5-4; j_call: TRBJ2-7; clone_size: -; d_call: TRBD2
cdr3_nt: TGCGCCAGCAGCCAAGCCGCCCAGGGGGCATCCTACGAGCAGTACTTC; cdr3_aa: CASSQAAQGASYEQYF; v_call: TRBV4-1; j_call: TRBJ2-7; clone_size: -; d_call: TRBD1
cdr3_nt: TGTGCCAGCAGCTTAGCCCACAGGGGAGATGGCTACACCTTC; cdr3_aa: CASSLAHRGDGYTF; v_call: TRBV7-3; j_call: TRBJ1-2; clone_size: -; d_call: TRBD1
cdr3_nt: TGTGCCAGCAGCGTAGGTGATACGATAGACACTGAAGCTTTCTTT; cdr3_aa: CASSVGDTIDTEAFF; v_call: TRBV9; j_call: TRBJ1-1; clone_size: -; d_call: -
cdr3_nt: TGTGCCAGCAGCCAGACTAGCGGGAACACCGGGGAGCTGTTTTTT; cdr3_aa: CASSQTSGNTGELFF; v_call: TRBV6-1; j_call: TRBJ2-2; clone_size: -; d_call: TRBD2
cdr3_nt: TGTGCCAGCAGTGACCGTCCCACAGATACGCAGTATTTT; cdr3_aa: CASSDRPTDTQYF; v_call: TRBV2; j_call: TRBJ2-3; clone_size: -; d_call: -
cdr3_nt: TGTGCCAGCAGCTCAAGACTAGCGGGAGATTACAATGAGCAGTTCTTC; cdr3_aa: CASSSRLAGDYNEQFF; v_call: TRBV7-9; j_call: TRBJ2-1; clone_size: -; d_call: TRBD2
cdr3_nt: TGCGCCAGCAGCGGGGCTAGCGGGTTCGCGAACACCGGGGAGCTGTTTTTT; cdr3_aa: CASSGASGFANTGELFF; v_call: TRBV5-1; j_call: TRBJ2-2; clone_size: -; d_call: TRBD2
cdr3_nt: TGTGCCAGCAGCTTGGCAGGGTCCTGGGAGCAGTACTTC; cdr3_aa: CASSLAGSWEQYF; v_call: TRBV5-6; j_call: TRBJ2-7; clone_size: once; d_call: -
cdr3_nt: TGTGCCAGCAGCCCAAGCACAGATACGCAGTATTTT; cdr3_aa: CASSPSTDTQYF; v_call: TRBV13; j_call: TRBJ2-3; clone_size: -; d_call: -
cdr3_nt: TGTGCCAGCAGCGCTTCTAGGGGCTCCTACAATGAGCAGTTCTTC; cdr3_aa: CASSASRGSYNEQFF; v_call: TRBV9; j_call: TRBJ2-1; clone_size: -; d_call: -
cdr3_nt: TGTGCCAGCAGCTTAGGCCTAGAGCAGTTCTTC; cdr3_aa: CASSLGLEQFF; v_call: TRBV13; j_call: TRBJ2-1; clone_size: -; d_call: -
cdr3_nt: TGTGCCAGCAGGATTAGCGGGAATGAGCAGTTCTTC; cdr3_aa: CASRISGNEQFF; v_call: TRBV7-2; j_call: TRBJ2-1; clone_size: -; d_call: TRBD2
cdr3_nt: TGCGCCAGCAGCTTGGGACCGGGGGAGGCCAAAAACATTCAGTACTTC; cdr3_aa: CASSLGPGEAKNIQYF; v_call: TRBV5-1; j_call: TRBJ2-4; clone_size: once; d_call: -
cdr3_nt: TGTGCCAGCAGCCCTAGGACAGGGGAAAAAGTGGACACCATATATTTT; cdr3_aa: CASSPRTGEKVDTIYF; v_call: TRBV7-9; j_call: TRBJ1-3; clone_size: once; d_call: TRBD1
cdr3_nt: TGTGCCAGCAGTTTTGCGGGCAGGGAGCAGTACTTC; cdr3_aa: CASSFAGREQYF; v_call: TRBV27; j_call: TRBJ2-7; clone_size: -; d_call: -
cdr3_nt: TGCGCCAGCAGTTCTGGACTTTCGCTTGAGCAGTTCTTC; cdr3_aa: CASSSGLSLEQFF; v_call: TRBV5-1; j_call: TRBJ2-1; clone_size: -; d_call: -
cdr3_nt: TGTGCCAGTAGACAGGGTGTGGATACGCAGTATTTT; cdr3_aa: CASRQGVDTQYF; v_call: TRBV19; j_call: TRBJ2-3; clone_size: -; d_call: -
cdr3_nt: TGTGCCAGCAGCGCCTGGACAGAAAGAGCTTTCTTT; cdr3_aa: CASSAWTERAFF; v_call: TRBV7-9; j_call: TRBJ1-1; clone_size: -; d_call: -
cdr3_nt: TGTGCCAGCAGATTGGGCCGGGAAGCTTTCTTT; cdr3_aa: CASRLGREAFF; v_call: TRBV6-4; j_call: TRBJ1-1; clone_size: few; d_call: -
cdr3_nt: TGTGCCAGTAGTATCACAGACTCCTACGAGCAGTACTTC; cdr3_aa: CASSITDSYEQYF; v_call: TRBV19; j_call: TRBJ2-7; clone_size: few; d_call: -
cdr3_nt: TGTGCCACCAGCAGAACCACAGGGGGAAACACTGAAGCTTTCTTT; cdr3_aa: CATSRTTGGNTEAFF; v_call: TRBV15; j_call: TRBJ1-1; clone_size: -; d_call: TRBD1
cdr3_nt: TGTGCCAGCAGTTTTCCGGAACTAGCGGGAGATCCAGATACGCAGTATTTT; cdr3_aa: CASSFPELAGDPDTQYF; v_call: TRBV28; j_call: TRBJ2-3; clone_size: -; d_call: TRBD2
cdr3_nt: TGTGCCAGCAGTTCTTTAGCGGGAGGGCAAACCGGGGAGCTGTTTTTT; cdr3_aa: CASSSLAGGQTGELFF; v_call: TRBV6-6; j_call: TRBJ2-2; clone_size: -; d_call: TRBD2
cdr3_nt: TGTGCCAGCAGTGGAGGATGGCAGCAAGAGACCCAGTACTTC; cdr3_aa: CASSGGWQQETQYF; v_call: TRBV25-1; j_call: TRBJ2-5; clone_size: -; d_call: -